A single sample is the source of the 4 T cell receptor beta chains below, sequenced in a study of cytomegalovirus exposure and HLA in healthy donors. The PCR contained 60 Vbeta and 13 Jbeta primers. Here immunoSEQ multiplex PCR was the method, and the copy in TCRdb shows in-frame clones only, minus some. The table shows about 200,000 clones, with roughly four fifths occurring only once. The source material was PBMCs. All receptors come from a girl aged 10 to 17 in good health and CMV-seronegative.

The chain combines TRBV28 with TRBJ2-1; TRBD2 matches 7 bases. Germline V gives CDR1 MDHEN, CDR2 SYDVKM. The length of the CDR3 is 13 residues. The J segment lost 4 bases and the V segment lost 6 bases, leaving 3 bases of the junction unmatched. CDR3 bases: TGTGCCAGCAGAACTAGCGAATACAATGAGCAGTTCTTC. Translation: CASRTSEYNEQFF.

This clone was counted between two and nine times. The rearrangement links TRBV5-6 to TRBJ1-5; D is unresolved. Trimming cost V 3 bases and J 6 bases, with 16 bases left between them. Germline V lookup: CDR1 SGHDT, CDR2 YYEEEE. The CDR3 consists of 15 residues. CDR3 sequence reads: CASSSLSGESQPQHF. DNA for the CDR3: TGTGCCAGCAGCTCCCTCTCCGGGGAAAGTCAGCCCCAGCATTTT.

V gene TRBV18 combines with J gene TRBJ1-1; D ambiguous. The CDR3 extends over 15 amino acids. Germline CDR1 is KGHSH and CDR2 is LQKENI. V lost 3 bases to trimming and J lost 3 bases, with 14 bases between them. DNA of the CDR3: TGTGCCAGCTCACCGGGGAGGACGGGATACACTGAAGCTTTCTTT. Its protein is CASSPGRTGYTEAFF.

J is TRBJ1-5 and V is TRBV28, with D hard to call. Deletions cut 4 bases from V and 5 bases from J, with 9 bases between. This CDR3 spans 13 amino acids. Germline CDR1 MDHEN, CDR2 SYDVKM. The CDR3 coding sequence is TGTGCCAGCAGTTCCTTCTCCTATCAGCCCCAGCATTTT. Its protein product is CASSSFSYQPQHF.